One and the same sample provided the 27 T cell receptor beta chains below, sequenced in a study of regulatory T cells in long-lasting Graves disease. Building the TCR beta libraries relied on iRepertoire HTBI primers, and CDR3 regions underwent Arm-PCR. TCRdb passed the multiplex PCR reads through MiXCR, listing each CDR3 protein once. The sample contains about 520,000 distinct CDR3 sequences, approximately 12% of which appear only once. Time point given: newly diagnosed GD, antithyroid drugs for less than 3 months. PBMCs were the source of the RNA used for TCR sequencing. The same data also went into a second study, on T cells in Graves' hyperthyroidism and ophthalmopathy.

The sample here was peripheral blood mononuclear cells (PBMCs), taken at new diagnosis, from a patient treated with antithyroid drugs. Receptors originate from a woman aged 25-40 years with Graves disease.

In this sample, this clonotype turned up many times. The rearrangement uses TRBV18 and TRBJ2-5, with 8 bases lining up with TRBD1. CDR1 and CDR2 (germline): KGHSH, LQKENI. V lost 4 bases, J lost 5 bases, and 12 bases stayed unmatched. The length of the CDR3 is 16 residues. CDR3 sequence: CASSHTIGQGQETQYF. The CDR3 DNA follows: TGTGCCAGCTCACACACGATCGGACAGGGCCAGGAGACCCAGTACTTC.

Many counts were recorded for this clonotype. The rearrangement uses TRBV7-2 and TRBJ2-7; possible D gene TRBD2, 6 bases. Trimming stripped 1 base from V and 3 bases from J, with 13 bases between. The V gene's germline CDR1 is SGHTA and CDR2 FQGNSA. The length of the CDR3 is 15 residues. CDR3 DNA sequence: TGTGCCAGCAGCTTAGGGCACGGGAGCCTCTACGAGCAGTACTTC. Translating gives CASSLGHGSLYEQYF.

The chain uses TRBV20-1 and TRBJ2-5; possibly TRBD2 for D (6 bases). Germline V CDR1 and CDR2: DFQATT, SNEGSKA (reference sequence). V lost 5 bases and J lost 4, with 11 bases in between. This CDR3 is built from 12 residues. For the CDR3, the DNA is TGCAGTGCTGGGCCGGGAGCAGAGACCCAGTACTTC. Its protein product is CSAGPGAETQYF.

This clonotype came up a few times. The chain employs TRBV6-1 and TRBJ1-1; D is unresolved. Trimming cost V 7 bases and J 3 bases, with 6 bases left between them. The germline gives CDR1 MNHNS, CDR2 SASEGT. The CDR3 covers 11 residues. Written as DNA, the CDR3 is TGTGCCAGCATCTTCTACACTGAAGCTTTCTTT. It translates to CASIFYTEAFF.

This sequence joins TRBV30 and TRBJ2-2; D may be TRBD1 or TRBD2 (5 bases each). From germline, CDR1 is GTSNPN and CDR2 SVGIG (reference sequence). The V gene lost 3 bases and the J gene lost 5 bases, with 28 bases spanning the gap. CDR3 length: 19 amino acids. The CDR3 loop reads CAWRPFIFRGALRTGELFF. The CDR3 bases are TGTGCCTGGAGACCCTTTATTTTTCGAGGGGCTTTGAGGACCGGGGAGCTGTTTTTT.

This clonotype was found many times. This chain links TRBV10-2 with TRBJ1-6; D is ambiguous. The V end lost 9 bases, the J end lost 10 bases, and 10 bases lay between the germline ends. The length of the CDR3 is 11 residues. The germline gives CDR1 WSHSY, CDR2 SAAADI. This chain's CDR3 is CASTDRSPLHF. CDR3 coding DNA: TGCGCCAGTACCGACCGATCACCCCTCCACTTT.

This clonotype has a handful of counts. V usage is TRBV20-1 and J usage is TRBJ2-3, with 11 nucleotides matching TRBD2. Trimming at V came to 5 bases and at J to 3 bases, leaving 7 bases not matched to a gene. CDR3 length: 15 residues. Germline CDR1 is DFQATT and CDR2 is SNEGSKA (reference sequence). CDR3 loop: CSAQGLAGRTDTQYF. The CDR3 nucleotides are TGCAGTGCTCAAGGACTAGCGGGTCGGACAGATACGCAGTATTTT.

This clonotype was detected ten times or more. The chain recombines TRBV5-1 with TRBJ1-1, with 7 bases lining up with TRBD1. CDR1 and CDR2 from the germline V gene are SGHRS and YFSETQ. V shed 5 bases and J 7 bases; nucleotides not matched to a gene: 11. This CDR3 spans 14 amino acids. The CDR3 loop reads CASRSFRDSYEAFF. CDR3 sequence (DNA): TGCGCCAGCAGGAGTTTCCGGGACAGCTATGAAGCTTTCTTT.

A note on this clonotype: A much larger clone lies one base from this, so it may be a read error. The CDR3 loop reads CASSLTSGSPGQYF. Written as DNA, the CDR3 is TGTGCCAGCAGTTTAACTAGCGGGAGCCCTGGGCAGTACTTC. The chain is built from TRBV12-3 or TRBV12-4 and TRBJ2-7, with 11 nucleotides matching TRBD2. CDR3 length equals 14 residues. V lost 2 bases to trimming and J lost 9 bases; unmatched junction nucleotides: 6.

This clonotype was counted many times. The J gene is TRBJ2-7, the V gene TRBV10-3; TRBD1 matches 9 bases. The ends lost 6 bases at V and 4 bases at J; junction bases unmatched: 13. Germline CDR1 ENHRY, CDR2 SYGVKD. This CDR3 has 16 amino acids. The CDR3 loop is CAISKEGGQGPYEQYF. CDR3 sequence (DNA): TGTGCCATCAGCAAAGAAGGGGGACAGGGTCCTTACGAGCAGTACTTC.

This clonotype was recorded many times. The CDR3 loop is CASSTSWGTEAFF. The CDR3 nucleotides are TGTGCCAGCAGCACAAGTTGGGGCACTGAAGCTTTCTTT. V gene TRBV12-3 or TRBV12-4 combines with J gene TRBJ1-1; D ambiguous. The CDR3 is 13 amino acids. Trimming cost V 6 bases and J 4 bases, with 12 bases left between them.

The rearrangement links TRBV27 to TRBJ2-1; perhaps TRBD1 as D (5 bases). The CDR3 length is 15 residues. Germline values: CDR1 MNHEY, CDR2 SMNVEV (reference sequence). The V end lost 2 bases, the J end lost 5 bases, and 13 bases lay between the germline ends. In nucleotides, the CDR3 is TGTGCCAGCAGTTTAGCCGTGTTGGGGCACAATGAGCAGTTCTTC. Translating gives CASSLAVLGHNEQFF.

There are a few counts of this clonotype. The V and J genes are TRBV4-3 and TRBJ2-5, with 11 positions matching TRBD1. CDR1 is LGHNA, CDR2 YSLEER, per germline. V lost 0 bases to trimming and J lost 5 bases; unmatched junction nucleotides: 2. The CDR3 runs 15 residues. CDR3 residues: CASSQEGQGEETQYF. The CDR3 bases are TGCGCCAGCAGCCAAGAGGGACAGGGGGAGGAGACCCAGTACTTC.

Ten or more counts support this clonotype. The rearrangement uses TRBV28 and TRBJ2-7; TRBD1 matches at 10 bases. V shed 6 bases, J shed 3 bases, and the junction held 23 bases outside the gene matches. This CDR3 region has 20 residues. The germline CDR1 and CDR2 sequences are MDHEN and SYDVKM. The CDR3 loop reads CASRAGPGTGDIGGVYEQYF. The CDR3 bases are TGTGCCAGCAGGGCGGGCCCCGGGACAGGGGACATCGGGGGGGTCTACGAGCAGTACTTC.

The V and J genes are TRBV20-1 and TRBJ1-2, with D possibly being TRBD1 (5 bases). Germline values: CDR1 DFQATT, CDR2 SNEGSKA (reference sequence). Trimming pared 3 bases from V and 8 bases from J, leaving 10 bases between. This CDR3 comprises 11 residues. In DNA, the CDR3 is TGCAGTGCTAGGGAGGGGAAGGGCTACACCTTC. This sequence encodes CSAREGKGYTF.

This clonotype came up many times. The chain uses TRBV5-1 and TRBJ2-2; 11 bases are a match to TRBD2. This CDR3 contains 16 residues. After removal of 1 base from V and 5 bases from J, the junction contained 4 bases not matched to a gene. CDR1 is SGHRS and CDR2 is YFSETQ in the germline V gene. The CDR3 nucleotides are TGCGCCAGCAGCTTGCCCCTAGCGGGAGGAACCGGGGAGCTGTTTTTT. Translated, it gives CASSLPLAGGTGELFF.

This chain joins TRBV24-1 and TRBJ2-1, with 8 bases that match TRBD1. CDR1 KGHDR and CDR2 SFDVKD come from the germline V gene. Trimming removed 4 bases from V and 6 bases from J; junction bases left unmatched: 7. The CDR3 length is 15 residues. The CDR3 DNA reads TGTGCCACCAGTGACCGGGACAGGCCCTTCAATGAGCAGTTCTTC. Translated: CATSDRDRPFNEQFF.

V usage is TRBV12-3 or TRBV12-4 and J usage is TRBJ2-5; the match to TRBD1 covers 10 bases. The CDR3 is 15 amino acids. V dropped 3 bases and J dropped 7; count of bases not matched to a gene: 8. CDR3 nucleotides: TGTGCCAGCAGTTTTCCGGGACAGGGGATCGGGACCCAGTACTTC. Its translation is CASSFPGQGIGTQYF.

This clonotype was counted a few times. This rearrangement joins TRBV18 to TRBJ1-1; no clear D gene. The germline gives CDR1 KGHSH, CDR2 LQKENI. The CDR3 consists of 13 residues. V dropped 3 bases and J dropped 9 bases, with 14 bases sitting between them. The CDR3 bases are TGTGCCAGCTCACCTCAGGACGTCCGCAAAGCTTTCTTT. It encodes CASSPQDVRKAFF.

This clonotype was seen more than once but under ten times. The J gene is TRBJ2-7, the V gene TRBV7-9; D is perhaps TRBD1 (5 bases). Deletions cut 1 base from V and 1 base from J, with 8 bases between. The CDR3 has 14 amino acids. The V gene's germline CDR1 is SEHNR and CDR2 FQNEAQ (reference sequence). CDR3: CASSLDRRSYEQYF. The CDR3 nucleotides read TGTGCCAGCAGCTTAGACAGGCGTTCCTACGAGCAGTACTTC.

There are a few counts of this clonotype. This chain links TRBV9 with TRBJ2-7; TRBD1 aligns across 8 bases. V was clipped by 3 bases and J by 0 bases; unmatched bases: 2. The germline V gene has CDR1 SGDLS and CDR2 YYNGEE. This CDR3 region has 14 residues. CDR3 bases: TGTGCCAGCAGCGCGACAGGGGCCTCCTACGAGCAGTACTTC. This gives the protein CASSATGASYEQYF.

This clonotype was counted at least ten times. V is TRBV6-1 and J is TRBJ2-5; the D gene is possibly TRBD1 (6 bases). There are 13 residues in the CDR3. The V end lost 6 bases, the J end lost 4 bases, and 12 bases lay between the germline ends. Germline V gene lookup returns CDR1 MNHNS and CDR2 SASEGT. CDR3 in DNA: TGTGCCAGCAGAAAACAGGGTGGAGAGACCCAGTACTTC. Its protein is CASRKQGGETQYF.

This rearrangement joins TRBV12-3 or TRBV12-4 to TRBJ2-3; D call uncertain. The CDR3 has 14 residues. Trimming took off 5 bases at V and 5 bases at J, with 14 bases between the two ends. CDR3 in DNA: TGTGCCAGCAGTCGCCCGGCTAAGGAAGATACGCAGTATTTT. The encoded protein is CASSRPAKEDTQYF.

In regard to this clonotype: A read error is possible here, since a much larger clone lies one base away. The CDR3 end shows no conserved phenylalanine or tryptophan, and so a read error is likely. V gene TRBV10-3 combines with J gene TRBJ2-5, with a weak D call TRBD2 (5 bases). CDR3 length equals 15 residues. CDR1 is ENHRY and CDR2 is SYGVKD in the germline V gene. Between the trimmed V and J ends, which lost 7 bases and 2 bases, there was a span of 17 bases. The CDR3 here is CAIKDPVSGQETQYS. The DNA for the CDR3 is TGTGCCATCAAAGACCCGGTAAGCGGACAAGAGACCCAGTACTCC.

At least ten counts were recorded for this clonotype. The V call is TRBV11-2, the J call TRBJ2-3; D remains unclear. Germline V gene sequence: CDR1 SGHAT, CDR2 FQNNGV. Trimming shortened V by 4 bases and J by 1 base, and 3 bases separated the two germline ends. The CDR3 covers 12 residues. For the CDR3, the DNA is TGTGCCAGCAGCTCCGGCACAGATACGCAGTATTTT. This sequence encodes CASSSGTDTQYF.

This clonotype was seen more than once but under ten times. The chain has TRBV7-3 and TRBJ2-2, with 7 bases that match TRBD1. CDR1 SGHTA and CDR2 FQGTGA come from the germline V gene. The CDR3 has 14 residues. The ends lost 4 bases at V and 5 bases at J; junction bases unmatched: 4. CDR3 in DNA: TGTGCCAGCAGCTCCTCGACAGGGACCGGGGAGCTGTTTTTT. Translating it yields CASSSSTGTGELFF.

This clonotype was counted ten times or more. V is TRBV28 and J is TRBJ1-1; D is perhaps TRBD1 (6 bases). The CDR3 loop spans 14 amino acids. The germline V and J ends were trimmed by 10 bases and 1 base, with 16 bases remaining between them. CDR1 is MDHEN and CDR2 is SYDVKM in the germline V gene. This CDR3 reads CATRRRGANTEAFF. For the CDR3, the DNA is TGTGCCACTAGGCGCAGGGGAGCGAACACTGAAGCTTTCTTT.